This TCR beta chain derives from a study of early T cells in non-severe SARS-CoV-2 infection (dated by TCRdb to about 2021). As for the study more broadly: Bulk RNA from unsorted whole blood was used for TCR sequencing, so alpha and beta chains could not be paired.

This was a case-control study nested in a cohort of healthcare workers in London, UK, who had nasopharyngeal swab PCR tests and blood samples taken every week. Healthcare workers were recruited during the week of the UK lockdown, between 23 and 31 March 2020, and followed weekly for up to roughly 15 weeks. The library was built by means of 5' RACE. Sequencer: NextSeq 500. In the TCR library protocol, unique molecular identifiers were attached to individual cDNA molecules to correct for PCR bias and sequencing error. Both TCR alpha and beta chains were sequenced, and tight co-correlation was observed between alpha and beta sequence abundances in each sample. Per the original workflow: Decombinator V4 was used to annotate the V gene, J gene and CDR3 of the TCR sequences. Expanded TCRs were defined as changing significantly between any two time points under a Poisson model with p below 0.0001. TCR abundances were normalised to the total number of TCRs sequenced per sample and were expressed as counts per million. VDJdb, accessed on 1 November 2021, was searched for TCRs annotated for CMV, EBV and SARS-CoV-2, and TCRs annotated for more than one antigen were excluded. TCRdb reworked the public reads: Q25 trimming with fastp, MiXCR clone assembly, productive beta chains retained. Every entry covers one CDR3 protein and lists the most common genes and DNA from its rows. For this entry, the V and J calls and clone size follow TCRdb and not the study's own pipeline. The sample records some 46,000 distinct CDR3 sequences, around 6.1% of which are singletons. Around 21% of the sample is held by the ten biggest clonotypes.

Study-wide findings and limitations: VDJdb matching was skewed toward anti-spike CD8 responses, so virus-specific expansions were likely underestimated and private and CD4 specificities were missed.

The table lists this clonotype with many counts. This clone's antigen is unknown. No qualities accompany the bases; no much larger clone lies one base away. The clonotype originates from an adult who was a healthcare worker with PCR-confirmed SARS-CoV-2 infection or an uninfected control (not recorded which). This sample comprised whole blood, obtained at baseline.

The base sequence is TGTGCCAGCAGCGAAGACAGGGGGGTAAATTCACCCCTCCACTTT. Its product reads: CASSEDRGVNSPLHF. Recombination joined TRBV7-9 with TRBJ1-6, with TRBD1 matching 9 junction bases. At the junction V is shortened by 5 bases and J by 7 bases; bases outside the gene matches: 6. The germline V gene (reference sequence) sets CDR1 to SEHNR and CDR2 to FQNEAQ. The CDR3 covers 15 residues, taking in both the cysteine and the phenylalanine. Solely the CDR3 DNA is kept, with 45 bases framed from the first base. Extended through the reference TRBV7-9 and TRBJ1-6 proteins, this CDR3 yields the full variable domain: DTGVSQNPRHKITKRGQNVTFRCDPISEHNRLYWYRQTLGQGPEFLTYFQNEAQLEKSRLLSDRFSAERPKGSFSTLEIQRTEQGDSAMYLCASSEDRGVNSPLHFGNGTRLTVT.